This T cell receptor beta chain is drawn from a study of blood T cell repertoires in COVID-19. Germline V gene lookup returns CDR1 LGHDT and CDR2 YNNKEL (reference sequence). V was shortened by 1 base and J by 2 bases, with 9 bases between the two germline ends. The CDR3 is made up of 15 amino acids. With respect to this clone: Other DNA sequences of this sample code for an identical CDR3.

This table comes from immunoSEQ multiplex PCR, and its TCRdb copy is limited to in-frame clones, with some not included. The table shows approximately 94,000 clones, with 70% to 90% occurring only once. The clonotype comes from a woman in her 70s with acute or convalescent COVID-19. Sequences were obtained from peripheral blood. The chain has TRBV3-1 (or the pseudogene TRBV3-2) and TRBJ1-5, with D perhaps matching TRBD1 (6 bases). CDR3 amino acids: CASSQGGGGNQPQHF. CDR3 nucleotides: TGTGCCAGCAGCCAAGGGGGGGGCGGCAATCAGCCCCAGCATTTT.